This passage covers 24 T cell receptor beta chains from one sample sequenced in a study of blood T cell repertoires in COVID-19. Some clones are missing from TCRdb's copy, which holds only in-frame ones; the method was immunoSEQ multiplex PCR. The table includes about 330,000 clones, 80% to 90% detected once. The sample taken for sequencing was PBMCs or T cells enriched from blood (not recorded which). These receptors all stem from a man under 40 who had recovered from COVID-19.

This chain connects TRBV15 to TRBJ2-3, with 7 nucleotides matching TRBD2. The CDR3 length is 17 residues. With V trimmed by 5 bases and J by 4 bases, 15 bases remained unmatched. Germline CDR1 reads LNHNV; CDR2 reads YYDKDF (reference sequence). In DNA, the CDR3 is TGTGCCACCAGCGGGGTCTACAGGCGGGAGTCCCCAGATACGCAGTATTTT. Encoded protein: CATSGVYRRESPDTQYF.

CDR3 DNA sequence: TGTGCCAGCAGCCCTAGGGGGGGGTTGGCTGGCTACACCTTC. This encodes CASSPRGGLAGYTF. The V gene is TRBV27, the J gene TRBJ1-2, with D perhaps matching TRBD1 (6 bases). Per the germline V gene, CDR1 is MNHEY and CDR2 is SMNVEV (reference sequence). V was pared by 6 bases and J by 7 bases, with 18 bases between. The CDR3 covers 14 residues.

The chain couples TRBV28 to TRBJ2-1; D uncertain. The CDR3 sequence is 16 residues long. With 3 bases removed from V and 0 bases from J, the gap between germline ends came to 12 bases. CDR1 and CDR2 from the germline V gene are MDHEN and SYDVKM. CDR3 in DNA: TGTGCCAGCAGTTTTTATCGGGTCTTCTCCTACAATGAGCAGTTCTTC. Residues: CASSFYRVFSYNEQFF. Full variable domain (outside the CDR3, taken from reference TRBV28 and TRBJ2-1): DVKVTQSSRYLVKRTGEKVFLECVQDMDHENMFWYRQDPGLGLRLIYFSYDVKMKEKGDIPEGYSVSREKKERFSLILESASTNQTSMYLCASSFYRVFSYNEQFFGPGTRLTVL.

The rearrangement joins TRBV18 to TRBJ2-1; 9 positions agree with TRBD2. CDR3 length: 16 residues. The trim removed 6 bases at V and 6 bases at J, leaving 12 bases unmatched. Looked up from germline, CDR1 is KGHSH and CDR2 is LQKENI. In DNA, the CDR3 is TGTGCCAGCTCCCCCGGGACTAGCATTGATTCCAATGAGCAGTTCTTC. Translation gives CASSPGTSIDSNEQFF. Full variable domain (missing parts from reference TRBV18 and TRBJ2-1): NAGVMQNPRHLVRRRGQEARLRCSPMKGHSHVYWYRQLPEEGLKFMVYLQKENIIDESGMPKERFSAEFPKEGPSILRIQQVVRGDSAAYFCASSPGTSIDSNEQFFGPGTRLTVL.

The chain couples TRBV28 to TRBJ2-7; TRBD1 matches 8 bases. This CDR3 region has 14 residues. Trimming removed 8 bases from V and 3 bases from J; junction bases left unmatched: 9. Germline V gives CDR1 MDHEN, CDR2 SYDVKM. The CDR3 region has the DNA TGTGCCAGCGGGATGGCGGGACAGGTCTACGAGCAGTACTTC. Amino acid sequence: CASGMAGQVYEQYF.

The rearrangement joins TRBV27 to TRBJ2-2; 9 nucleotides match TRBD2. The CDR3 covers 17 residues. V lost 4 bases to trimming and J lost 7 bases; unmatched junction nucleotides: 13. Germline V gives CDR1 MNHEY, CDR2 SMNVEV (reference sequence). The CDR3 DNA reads TGTGCCAGCAGTTACCCCCCCGCGGGGGGGCGAGACGGGGAGCTGTTTTTT. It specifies CASSYPPAGGRDGELFF.

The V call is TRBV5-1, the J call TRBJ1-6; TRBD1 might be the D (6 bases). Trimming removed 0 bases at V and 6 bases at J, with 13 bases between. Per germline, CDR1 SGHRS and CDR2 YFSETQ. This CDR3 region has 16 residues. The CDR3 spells CASSLARGGSNSPLHF. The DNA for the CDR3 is TGCGCCAGCAGCTTGGCCAGGGGCGGAAGTAATTCACCCCTCCACTTT.

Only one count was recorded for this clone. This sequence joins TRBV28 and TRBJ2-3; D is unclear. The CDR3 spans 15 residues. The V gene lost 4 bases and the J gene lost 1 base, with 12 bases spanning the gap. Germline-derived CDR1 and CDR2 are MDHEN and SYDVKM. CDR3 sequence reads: CASSSRGHRTDTQYF. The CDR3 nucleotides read TGTGCCAGCAGTTCCCGTGGGCACCGCACAGATACGCAGTATTTT.

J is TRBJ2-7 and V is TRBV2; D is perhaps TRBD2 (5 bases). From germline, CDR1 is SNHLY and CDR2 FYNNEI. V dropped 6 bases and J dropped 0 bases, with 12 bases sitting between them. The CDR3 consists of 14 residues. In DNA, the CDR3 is TGTGCCAGCAGGGACTTCACAAGCTCCTACGAGCAGTACTTC. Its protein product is CASRDFTSSYEQYF. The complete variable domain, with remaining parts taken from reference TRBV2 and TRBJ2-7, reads EPEVTQTPSHQVTQMGQEVILRCVPISNHLYFYWYRQILGQKVEFLVSFYNNEISEKSEIFDDQFSVERPDGSNFTLKIRSTKLEDSAMYFCASRDFTSSYEQYFGPGTRLTVT.

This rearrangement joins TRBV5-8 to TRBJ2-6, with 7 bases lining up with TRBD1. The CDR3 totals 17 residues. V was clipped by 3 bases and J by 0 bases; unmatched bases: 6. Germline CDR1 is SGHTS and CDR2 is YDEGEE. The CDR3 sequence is CASSSGTDNSGANVLTF. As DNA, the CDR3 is TGTGCCAGCAGCTCCGGGACAGATAACTCTGGGGCCAACGTCCTGACTTTC.

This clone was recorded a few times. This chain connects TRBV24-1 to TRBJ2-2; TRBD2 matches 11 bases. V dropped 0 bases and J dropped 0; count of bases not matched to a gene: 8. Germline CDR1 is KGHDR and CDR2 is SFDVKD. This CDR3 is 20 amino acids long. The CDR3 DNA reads TGTGCCACCAGTGATTTGCGGTCTAGCGGGGGGCCCACGAACACCGGGGAGCTGTTTTTT. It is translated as CATSDLRSSGGPTNTGELFF.

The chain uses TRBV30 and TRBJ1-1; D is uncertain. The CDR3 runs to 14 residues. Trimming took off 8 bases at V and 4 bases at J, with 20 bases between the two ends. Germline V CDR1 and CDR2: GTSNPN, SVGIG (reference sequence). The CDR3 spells CARAYGPLGTEAFF. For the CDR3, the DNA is TGTGCCAGGGCCTATGGGCCATTGGGCACTGAAGCTTTCTTT.

The CDR3 DNA reads as TGTGCCAGCAGAGGTATGGGACTAGCGGAAGAGACCCAGTACTTC. Translated, it gives CASRGMGLAEETQYF. J is TRBJ2-5 and V is TRBV6-5; 11 bases agree with TRBD2. CDR1 and CDR2 (germline): MNHEY, SVGAGI. V lost 6 bases, J lost 3 bases, and 6 bases stayed unmatched. The CDR3 consists of 15 residues.

The CDR3 loop is CASTGSYNEQFF. The CDR3 DNA reads as TGTGCCAGCACGGGATCCTACAATGAGCAGTTCTTC. V and J are TRBV28 and TRBJ2-1, with D maybe TRBD2 (5 bases). Per germline, CDR1 MDHEN and CDR2 SYDVKM. Between the trimmed V and J ends, which lost 7 bases and 1 base, there was a span of 5 bases. CDR3 length: 12 residues.

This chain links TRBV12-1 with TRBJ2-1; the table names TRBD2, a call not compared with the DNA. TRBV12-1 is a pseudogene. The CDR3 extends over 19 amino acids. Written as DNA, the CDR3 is TGTGCCAGCAGCTTTACCGGGGCTAGCGGGCCCAGCTCCTACAATGAGCAGTTCTTC. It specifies CASSFTGASGPSSYNEQFF.

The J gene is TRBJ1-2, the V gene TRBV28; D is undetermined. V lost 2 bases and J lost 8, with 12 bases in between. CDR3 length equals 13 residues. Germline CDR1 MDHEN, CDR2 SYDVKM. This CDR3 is CASSLMEGKGYTF. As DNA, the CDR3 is TGTGCCAGCAGTTTAATGGAGGGTAAGGGCTACACCTTC.

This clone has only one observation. The CDR3 is CASTPRGSANEKLFF. As DNA, the CDR3 is TGTGCCAGCACGCCCAGGGGCTCGGCTAATGAAAAACTGTTTTTT. V usage is TRBV5-6 and J usage is TRBJ1-4; TRBD1 might be the D (6 bases). In germline, CDR1 is SGHDT, CDR2 YYEEEE. CDR3 length: 15 residues. Between the trimmed V and J ends, which lost 6 bases and 3 bases, there was a span of 15 bases.

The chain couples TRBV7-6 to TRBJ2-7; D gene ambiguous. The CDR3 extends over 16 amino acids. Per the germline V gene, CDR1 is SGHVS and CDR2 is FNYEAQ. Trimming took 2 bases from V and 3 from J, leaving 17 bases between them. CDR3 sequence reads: CASSLKWPPENYEQYF. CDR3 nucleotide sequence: TGTGCCAGCAGCTTAAAGTGGCCTCCTGAAAACTACGAGCAGTACTTC.

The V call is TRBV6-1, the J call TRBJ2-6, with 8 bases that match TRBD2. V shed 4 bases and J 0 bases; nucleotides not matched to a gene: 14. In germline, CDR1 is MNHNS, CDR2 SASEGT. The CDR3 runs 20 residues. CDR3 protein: CASSARGGVRPPSGANVLTF. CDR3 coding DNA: TGTGCCAGCAGTGCCCGGGGGGGCGTACGACCCCCCTCTGGGGCCAACGTCCTGACTTTC.

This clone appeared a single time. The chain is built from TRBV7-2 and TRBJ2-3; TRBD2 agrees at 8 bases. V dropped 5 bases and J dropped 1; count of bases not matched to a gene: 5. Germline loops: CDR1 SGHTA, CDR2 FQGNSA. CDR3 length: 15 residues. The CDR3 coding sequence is TGTGCCAGCAGCAACCTAGCGGGCGGCACAGATACGCAGTATTTT. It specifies CASSNLAGGTDTQYF.

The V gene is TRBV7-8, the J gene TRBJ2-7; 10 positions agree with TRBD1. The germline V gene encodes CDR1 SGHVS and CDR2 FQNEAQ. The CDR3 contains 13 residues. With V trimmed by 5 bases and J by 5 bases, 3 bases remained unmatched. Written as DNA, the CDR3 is TGTGCCAGCAGCACCGGACAGGGGGACGAGCAGTACTTC. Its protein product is CASSTGQGDEQYF.

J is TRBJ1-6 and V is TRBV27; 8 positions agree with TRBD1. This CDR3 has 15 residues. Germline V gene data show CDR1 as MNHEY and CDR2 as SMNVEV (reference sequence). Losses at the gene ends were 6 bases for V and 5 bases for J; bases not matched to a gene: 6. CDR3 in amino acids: CASSLQGANNSPLHF. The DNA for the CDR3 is TGTGCCAGCAGCCTTCAGGGGGCGAATAATTCACCCCTCCACTTT.

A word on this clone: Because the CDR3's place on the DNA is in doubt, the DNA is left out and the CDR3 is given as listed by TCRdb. CDR3 sequence reads: CASILDSSNTEAFF. The chain has TRBV6-5 and TRBJ1-1; TRBD1 is the table's D call, not checked against the DNA. The CDR3 numbers 14 amino acids, ends counted. CDR1 is MNHEY, CDR2 SVGAGI, per germline.

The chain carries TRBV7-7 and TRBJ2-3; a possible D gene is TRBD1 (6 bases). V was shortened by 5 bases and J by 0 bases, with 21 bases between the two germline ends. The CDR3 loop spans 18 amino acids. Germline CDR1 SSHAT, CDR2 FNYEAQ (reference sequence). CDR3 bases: TGTGCCAGCAGCCCCCAGGGGTTCGTGGGGGTTAGCACAGATACGCAGTATTTT. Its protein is CASSPQGFVGVSTDTQYF.